Below are 12 T cell receptor gamma chains sequenced from a single sample in a study of human gamma delta and Vdelta1 T cells. TCRdb used CATT to re-call clones from the PCR reads. The sample shows over 7,500 gamma-chain clones, 45% of them seen only once. No antigens are known for them. Source material: Vdelta1 gamma-delta T cells from blood grown in culture (DOT cells). Receptors originate from a human donor in good health.

This clone was counted a few times. This chain joins TRGV3 and TRGJ1 or TRGJ2. The CDR3 extends over 13 amino acids. The germline gives CDR1 VTNTFY, CDR2 YDVSTARD (reference sequence). Trimming at V came to 5 bases and at J to 0 bases, leaving 4 bases not matched to a gene. CDR3 loop: CATWGQNYYKKLF. The CDR3, as DNA: TGTGCCACCTGGGGTCAGAATTATTATAAGAAACTCTTT.

A note on this clone: A clone one base away is much larger, so this may be a read error. This sequence joins TRGV3 and TRGJ1 or TRGJ2. The V segment lost 0 bases and the J segment 12 bases; nucleotides outside the gene matches: 5. CDR1 and CDR2 from the germline V gene are VTNTFY and YDVSTARD (reference sequence). There are 11 residues in the CDR3. The CDR3 region is CATWDRRWKLF. The CDR3 DNA is TGTGCCACCTGGGACAGGCGGTGGAAACTCTTT.

This clone has only a few counts. A much larger clone lies a single base off, so this may be a read error. The sample carries other DNA sequences with the same CDR3. J is TRGJ1 or TRGJ2 and V is TRGV2. CDR1 is EGSNGY and CDR2 is YDSYNSKV in the germline V gene. The CDR3 has 13 residues. V was pared by 0 bases and J by 5 bases, with 4 bases of the junction left unmatched. The CDR3 sequence: CATWDGRHYKKLF. CDR3 nucleotides: TGTGCCACCTGGGACGGGCGGCATTATAAGAAACTCTTT.

The chain recombines TRGV10 with TRGJ1 or TRGJ2. TRGV10 is flagged as an ORF with uncertain function. J lost 0 bases, V lost 8 bases, and 14 bases had no gene match. The CDR3 totals 16 residues. CDR3 region: CAAWDINPPNYYKKLF. CDR3 nucleotides: TGTGCTGCGTGGGACATTAACCCCCCGAATTATTATAAGAAACTCTTT.

The sample holds a few counts of this clone. The chain combines TRGV10 with TRGJP1. TRGV10 is noted as an ORF with a role that remains uncertain. V lost 8 bases, J lost 0 bases, and 13 bases stayed unmatched. The CDR3 runs 17 residues. This chain's CDR3 is CAAWGQKKDTTGWFKIF. The CDR3 DNA is TGTGCTGCGTGGGGACAAAAAAAGGATACCACTGGTTGGTTCAAGATATTT.

This clone appeared a few times. This chain links TRGV8 with TRGJP1. The CDR3 has 14 residues. Germline assignment: CDR1 VENAVY and CDR2 YDSYNSRV. V trimming: 3 bases; J trimming: 4 bases; junction bases outside the gene matches: 5. CDR3 DNA sequence: TGTGCCACCTGGGATCATAGCACTGGTTGGTTCAAGATATTT. This sequence encodes CATWDHSTGWFKIF.

A few counts support this clone. The chain carries TRGV2 and TRGJP2. With 1 base clipped from V and 0 bases from J, the junction kept 5 bases outside the gene matches. CDR1 is EGSNGY and CDR2 is YDSYNSKV in the germline V gene. This CDR3 comprises 16 residues. CDR3 coding DNA: TGTGCCACCTGGGACGGCGCTGATAGTAGTGATTGGATCAAGACGTTT. Translation: CATWDGADSSDWIKTF.

Notes on this clone: A clone one base away is much larger, so this may be a read error. V usage is TRGV3 and J usage is TRGJ1 or TRGJ2. The CDR3 extends over 10 amino acids. Per the germline V gene, CDR1 is VTNTFY and CDR2 is YDVSTARD (reference sequence). The trim removed 0 bases at V and 12 bases at J, leaving 2 bases unmatched. The CDR3 is CATWDRPKLF. The DNA for the CDR3 is TGTGCCACCTGGGACAGGCCGAAACTCTTT.

This clone was counted between two and nine times. This may stem from a read error, because a much larger clone lies one nucleotide away. The sample contains more than one DNA sequence encoding this CDR3. The rearrangement links TRGV2 to TRGJ1 or TRGJ2. The V gene's germline CDR1 is EGSNGY and CDR2 YDSYNSKV. This CDR3 comprises 13 residues. V lost 2 bases and J lost 2; bases outside the gene matches: 3. The chain's CDR3 is CATWDEHYYKKLF. The CDR3 bases are TGTGCCACCTGGGACGAGCATTATTATAAGAAACTCTTT.

The rearrangement joins TRGV3 to TRGJ1 or TRGJ2. V shed 0 bases, J shed 7 bases, and the junction held 9 bases outside the gene matches. Germline V gene sequence: CDR1 VTNTFY, CDR2 YDVSTARD (reference sequence). There are 14 residues in the CDR3. The chain's CDR3 is CATWDRRERYKKLF. CDR3 DNA sequence: TGTGCCACCTGGGACAGGCGGGAGAGATATAAGAAACTCTTT.

As to this clone: Different DNA sequences within this sample yield the same CDR3. This chain links TRGV3 with TRGJP1. The CDR3 contains 13 residues. V lost 0 bases, J lost 6 bases, and 1 base stayed unmatched. Germline V gene lookup returns CDR1 VTNTFY and CDR2 YDVSTARD (reference sequence). The CDR3 DNA reads TGTGCCACCTGGGACAGGCCTGGTTGGTTCAAGATATTT. It translates to CATWDRPGWFKIF.

This clone was observed a few times. This chain joins TRGV2 and TRGJ1 or TRGJ2. The CDR3 loop spans 12 amino acids. The V and J ends lost 0 bases and 7 bases, in that order; junction bases with no gene match: 3. Germline lookup yields CDR1 EGSNGY and CDR2 YDSYNSKV. The CDR3: CATWDGGYKKLF. DNA for the CDR3: TGTGCCACCTGGGACGGGGGCTATAAGAAACTCTTT.